This is a list of T cell receptor beta chains from one sample in a study of vaccination effects on CD4 cells after COVID-19. Produced via immunoSEQ multiplex PCR; TCRdb's table is partial and in-frame only. The table includes about 73,000 clones, 65% to 75% detected once. No antigen is known for these receptors. The material was CD4+ T cells from PBMCs cultured with HCoV-NL63 spike peptides, obtained before COVID-19 vaccination. The receptors derive from a human donor who received a COVID-19 vaccine. Each CDR3 is given with its conserved first and last residue.

v_gene: TRBV5-1; j_gene: TRBJ2-1; CDR3aa: CASSLGEIHNEQFF
v_gene: TRBV18; j_gene: TRBJ1-6; CDR3aa: CASSPLGNNSPLHF
v_gene: TRBV7-9; j_gene: TRBJ2-5; CDR3aa: CASSLNAGAETQYF
v_gene: TRBV5-1; j_gene: TRBJ2-5; CDR3aa: CASSGTGISQFETQYF
v_gene: TRBV29-1; j_gene: TRBJ1-3; CDR3aa: CSARANSGNTIYF
v_gene: TRBV4-3; j_gene: TRBJ1-6; CDR3aa: CASRHTGQSNSPLHF
v_gene: TRBV5-1; j_gene: TRBJ1-1; CDR3aa: CASRPTGTVNTEAFF
v_gene: TRBV5-1; j_gene: TRBJ2-5; CDR3aa: CASSLLAGAPQETQYF
v_gene: TRBV5-1; j_gene: TRBJ1-4; CDR3aa: CASSFWGSTNEKLFF
v_gene: TRBV3-1/TRBV3-2; j_gene: TRBJ1-3; CDR3aa: CASGRAPSGNTIYF
v_gene: TRBV10-3; j_gene: TRBJ2-5; CDR3aa: CAISRQGEETQYF
v_gene: TRBV18; j_gene: TRBJ2-5; CDR3aa: CASSGGRSETQYF
v_gene: TRBV7-9; j_gene: TRBJ2-3; CDR3aa: CASTIQGAGADTQYF
v_gene: TRBV20-1; j_gene: TRBJ2-5; CDR3aa: CSARVQETQYF
v_gene: TRBV19; j_gene: TRBJ2-5; CDR3aa: CASSPRAQVQETQYF
v_gene: TRBV18; j_gene: TRBJ2-2; CDR3aa: CASSPRQGFGGELFF
v_gene: TRBV6-5; j_gene: TRBJ2-2; CDR3aa: CASSYFRQGANGELFF
v_gene: TRBV4-1; j_gene: TRBJ1-2; CDR3aa: CASSHERAGTNYGYTF
v_gene: TRBV6-5; j_gene: TRBJ1-2; CDR3aa: CASSKTGLHYGYTF
v_gene: TRBV5-6; j_gene: TRBJ2-6; CDR3aa: CASSLKSNSGANVLTF
v_gene: TRBV19; j_gene: TRBJ2-3; CDR3aa: CASSINSGGVFITDTQYF
v_gene: TRBV5-1; j_gene: TRBJ2-5; CDR3aa: CASSLERRQETQYF
v_gene: TRBV6-5; j_gene: TRBJ1-1; CDR3aa: CASRRTRGITEAFF
v_gene: TRBV11-1; j_gene: TRBJ1-4; CDR3aa: CASSPSGTGGEKLFF
v_gene: TRBV2; j_gene: TRBJ1-2; CDR3aa: CASSGRTGQYGYTF